This T cell receptor beta chain appears in the sequencing data of a study of shared clonotypes between healthy human individuals. This CDR3 contains 15 residues. From germline, CDR1 is SNHLY and CDR2 FYNNEI. Between the trimmed V and J ends, which lost 5 bases and 0 bases, there was a span of 14 bases. This table comes from immunoSEQ multiplex PCR, and its TCRdb copy is limited to in-frame clones, with some not included. The data show approximately 700,000 clones, 73% seen once. The sample comprised memory CD4+ T cells sorted from blood. The subset: CD45RA-negative fraction. The V and J genes are TRBV2 and TRBJ2-7, with D possibly matching TRBD1 (5 bases). This clonotype was obtained from a woman aged 30 to 39 in good health. The CDR3 spells CASSPQVLSSYEQYF. CDR3 DNA sequence: TGTGCCAGCAGTCCACAGGTCCTGAGCTCCTACGAGCAGTACTTC.